These 25 T cell receptor beta chains originate from one sample sequenced in a study of vaccination effects on CD4 cells after COVID-19. Using viral peptide pools, the ViraFEST assay grew out antigen-specific CD4+ T cells prior to sequencing. After roughly 9 days in culture, the CD4+ T cells were isolated. Infection dated between March and December 2020, before the Alpha, Beta and Delta variants reached the United States. Assay: immunoSEQ multiplex PCR; the TCRdb copy retains only in-frame clones and omits some. The data show about 45,000 clones, roughly two thirds seen once. For these receptors, no antigen is known. The sequencing used CD4+ T cells from PBMCs cultured with a peptide pool, collected before COVID-19 vaccination. Receptors were obtained from a human donor who had a prior SARS-CoV-2 infection.

Comments on this clone: An end of the junction does not agree with germline; a read error may underlie this. The V and J genes are TRBV15 and TRBJ1-1; 7 positions match TRBD1. Germline CDR1 LNHNV, CDR2 YYDKDF (reference sequence). The CDR3 length is 14 residues. CDR3 in DNA: TGTGCCACCACCAGAGACAGGGCGAACACTGAAGCTTTCTTT. It is translated as CATTRDRANTEAFF.

This chain uses TRBV11-3 with TRBJ2-3; 7 bases map to TRBD2. CDR1 and CDR2 from the germline V gene are SGHNT and YENEEA. Trimming at V came to 1 base and at J to 4 bases, leaving 11 bases not matched to a gene. CDR3 length equals 17 residues. The CDR3 coding sequence is TGTGCCAGCAGCTTAGGAATGACGGGACTACTCGCAGATACGCAGTATTTT. It codes for CASSLGMTGLLADTQYF.

In its sample, this clone ranks as medium-sized (0.01 to 0.1%). This sample also contains other DNA sequences that code for the same CDR3. The rearrangement links TRBV4-2 to TRBJ2-5; TRBD1 aligns across 7 bases. The CDR3 is 14 amino acids. The germline V gene encodes CDR1 LGHNA and CDR2 YNFKEQ. The junction had 4 bases not matched to a gene; V was cut back by 3 bases and J by 3 bases. Here the CDR3 DNA reads TGTGCCAGCAGCCAGGGGACAGCGAAAGAGACCCAGTACTTC. This encodes CASSQGTAKETQYF.

V and J are TRBV20-1 and TRBJ1-5, with D possibly matching TRBD1 (5 bases). This CDR3 is 13 amino acids long. Trimming removed 3 bases at V and 7 bases at J, with 13 bases between. CDR1 and CDR2 from the germline V gene are DFQATT and SNEGSKA (reference sequence). The CDR3 here is CSASKGLRQPQHF. CDR3 DNA sequence: TGCAGTGCTAGTAAGGGGCTGAGGCAGCCCCAGCATTTT.

V gene TRBV7-2 combines with J gene TRBJ2-7; D call uncertain. There are 16 residues in the CDR3. The germline V gene has CDR1 SGHTA and CDR2 FQGNSA. V lost 3 bases and J lost 2, with 17 bases in between. The CDR3 region has the DNA TGTGCCAGCAGCTTTGGCTACGGGTGGGGAACCTACGAGCAGTACTTC. This codes for CASSFGYGWGTYEQYF. Supplemented by reference TRBV7-2 and TRBJ2-7, the full variable domain reads GAGVSQSPSNKVTEKGKDVELRCDPISGHTALYWYRQSLGQGLEFLIYFQGNSAPDKSGLPSDRFSAERTGGSVSTLTIQRTQQEDSAVYLCASSFGYGWGTYEQYFGPGTRLTVT.

The chain couples TRBV9 to TRBJ2-3; D possibly corresponds to TRBD2 (6 bases). Trimming took off 4 bases at V and 1 base at J, with 16 bases between the two ends. There are 16 residues in the CDR3. In germline, CDR1 is SGDLS, CDR2 YYNGEE. CDR3 protein: CASSLSHPSGTDTQYF. The DNA for the CDR3 is TGTGCCAGCAGCCTCAGTCACCCTAGCGGCACAGATACGCAGTATTTT.

CDR3 sequence reads: CASLTGLPGYGYTF. CDR3 nucleotides: TGTGCCAGCTTGACAGGACTCCCTGGTTATGGCTACACCTTC. The chain recombines TRBV6-5 with TRBJ1-2, with D possibly being TRBD1 (6 bases). This CDR3 spans 14 amino acids. The germline V gene encodes CDR1 MNHEY and CDR2 SVGAGI. The V end was cut by 8 bases, the J end by 5 bases, with 18 bases between.

This clone came up once. The V call is TRBV15, the J call TRBJ2-7; no definite D call. Trimming cost V 3 bases and J 4 bases, with 13 bases left between them. CDR3 length: 14 residues. From germline, CDR1 is LNHNV and CDR2 YYDKDF (reference sequence). CDR3 DNA: TGTGCCACCAGCAGGGGTCTAGGCCGGTACGAGCAGTACTTC. This sequence encodes CATSRGLGRYEQYF.

The V and J genes are TRBV4-2 and TRBJ1-2; tentative D call: TRBD1 (6 bases). Germline assignment: CDR1 LGHNA and CDR2 YNFKEQ. V was pared by 4 bases and J by 0 bases, with 9 bases between. The CDR3 runs to 14 residues. DNA of the CDR3: TGTGCCAGCAGCCCCAGGACAGCTAACTATGGCTACACCTTC. Its translation: CASSPRTANYGYTF.

The rearrangement joins TRBV5-1 to TRBJ1-5, with D possibly TRBD1 on 5 matching bases. The CDR3 has 14 residues. V was pared by 5 bases and J by 3 bases, with 12 bases between. Germline-derived CDR1 and CDR2 are SGHRS and YFSETQ. The CDR3 DNA is TGCGCCAGCAGGTGGGACGGACCCAATCAGCCCCAGCATTTT. It specifies CASRWDGPNQPQHF.

The V gene is TRBV19, the J gene TRBJ1-1; no clear D. Trimming removed 3 bases from V and 0 bases from J, with 8 bases in between. Germline values: CDR1 LNHDA, CDR2 SQIVND (reference sequence). The CDR3 loop spans 14 amino acids. The CDR3: CASSIRQMNTEAFF. DNA for the CDR3: TGTGCCAGTAGTATTAGGCAGATGAACACTGAAGCTTTCTTT.

This sequence joins TRBV7-2 and TRBJ2-3; weak D call: TRBD1 (5 bases). The V and J ends lost 3 bases and 3 bases respectively, with 7 bases between them. The CDR3 is made up of 13 amino acids. Germline V gives CDR1 SGHTA, CDR2 FQGNSA. CDR3 nucleotides: TGTGCCAGCAGCTTGTCAGGGACAGATACGCAGTATTTT. Translated: CASSLSGTDTQYF.

In nucleotides, the CDR3 is TGTGCCATCAGGGACGGGACTAGCGGGCGTTACAATGAGCAGTTCTTC. It specifies CAIRDGTSGRYNEQFF. This rearrangement joins TRBV10-3 to TRBJ2-1; TRBD2 agrees at 12 bases. This CDR3 is built from 16 residues. Per the germline V gene, CDR1 is ENHRY and CDR2 is SYGVKD. Unmatched junction bases numbered 7, after V lost 6 bases and J lost 4 bases.

This clone showed up just a few times. Likely a read error: the CDR3 ends without its conserved phenylalanine or tryptophan. Because the CDR3's place on the DNA is in doubt, the DNA is left out and the CDR3 is given as listed by TCRdb. The chain employs TRBV21-1 and TRBJ1-4; the tabulated D call, TRBD1, remains unverified against the DNA. TRBV21-1 is reported as a pseudogene. The CDR3 is 10 amino acids long, termini counted. The CDR3 region is CASSVRDRAI.

The chain combines TRBV2 with TRBJ2-6; D remains ambiguous. Trimming took off 7 bases at V and 1 base at J, with 8 bases between the two ends. This CDR3 is built from 14 residues. CDR1 and CDR2 (germline): SNHLY, FYNNEI. The CDR3 DNA follows: TGTGCCAGCATTCTGGAATCTGGGGCCAACGTCCTGACTTTC. The encoded protein is CASILESGANVLTF.

V usage is TRBV18 and J usage is TRBJ1-6; D may be TRBD1 (6 bases). From germline, CDR1 is KGHSH and CDR2 LQKENI. V was clipped by 5 bases and J by 0 bases, with 11 bases between them. This CDR3 region has 16 residues. The CDR3 DNA reads TGTGCCAGCTCAACCACAGGGAGCTCCTATAATTCACCCCTCCACTTT. Translating gives CASSTTGSSYNSPLHF. The variable domain in full, completed from reference TRBV18 and TRBJ1-6, reads NAGVMQNPRHLVRRRGQEARLRCSPMKGHSHVYWYRQLPEEGLKFMVYLQKENIIDESGMPKERFSAEFPKEGPSILRIQQVVRGDSAAYFCASSTTGSSYNSPLHFGNGTRLTVT.

In the case of this clone: At one of its ends the junction is not consistent with the germline gene, which may arise from a read error. The rearrangement links TRBV19 to TRBJ2-7, with D possibly being TRBD1 (5 bases). The CDR3 totals 13 residues. Germline V lookup: CDR1 LNHDA, CDR2 SQIVND (reference sequence). The CDR3 loop is CAPPDKTSHEQYF. The CDR3 DNA reads TGTGCCCCCCCGGACAAGACCTCCCACGAGCAGTACTTC.

V and J are TRBV7-2 and TRBJ2-7; 8 bases are shared with TRBD1. This CDR3 has 15 amino acids. Germline V CDR1 and CDR2: SGHTA, FQGNSA. Trimming at V came to 5 bases and at J to 1 base, leaving 7 bases not matched to a gene. The CDR3 loop reads CASSVTGTGSYEQYF. In nucleotides, the CDR3 is TGTGCCAGCAGCGTTACCGGGACAGGATCCTACGAGCAGTACTTC.

The sample holds a few counts of this clone. The V and J genes are TRBV6-5 and TRBJ2-3; possibly TRBD2 for D (5 bases). There are 14 residues in the CDR3. Germline CDR1 and CDR2: MNHEY and SVGAGI. The V end was cut by 0 bases, the J end by 1 base, with 5 bases between. CDR3 bases: TGTGCCAGCAGTTACTCGAGGGGCACAGATACGCAGTATTTT. Its translation is CASSYSRGTDTQYF.

V gene TRBV29-1 combines with J gene TRBJ2-1, with TRBD2 identical over 11 bases. V lost 2 bases, J lost 2 bases, and 2 bases stayed unmatched. The germline CDR1 and CDR2 sequences are SQVTM and ANQGSEA. The CDR3 has 15 amino acids. CDR3 bases: TGCAGCGTTGAACTAGCGGGGGGCCCCTACAATGAGCAGTTCTTC. Translating it yields CSVELAGGPYNEQFF.

The CDR3 DNA reads TGCGCCAGCAGCGGGCACGGGGGCCTGGTAGCTTTCTTT. It encodes CASSGHGGLVAFF. The rearrangement joins TRBV5-1 to TRBJ1-1, with TRBD1 as a possible D gene (6 bases). Trimming removed 4 bases from V and 10 bases from J, with 17 bases in between. The CDR3 consists of 13 residues. Germline loops: CDR1 SGHRS, CDR2 YFSETQ.

CDR3 amino acids: CASSYSMAGWGNEQFF. Here the CDR3 DNA reads TGTGCCAGCAGTTACTCGATGGCAGGGTGGGGGAATGAGCAGTTCTTC. This chain links TRBV6-6 with TRBJ2-1; TRBD1 or TRBD2 may be the D gene (5 bases each). The V and J ends lost 0 bases and 7 bases respectively, with 16 bases between them. The CDR3 loop spans 16 amino acids. CDR1 and CDR2 from the germline V gene are MNHNY and SVGAGI (reference sequence).

V gene TRBV5-6 combines with J gene TRBJ1-2; 9 bases agree with TRBD1. The germline V gene encodes CDR1 SGHDT and CDR2 YYEEEE. V lost 1 base and J lost 7; bases outside the gene matches: 11. This CDR3 comprises 16 residues. The CDR3 sequence: CASSLTGTGNLGGYTF. The DNA for the CDR3 is TGTGCCAGCAGCTTGACCGGGACAGGGAATCTAGGTGGCTACACCTTC.

This chain uses TRBV5-1 with TRBJ2-6; D is ambiguous. Looked up from germline, CDR1 is SGHRS and CDR2 is YFSETQ. This CDR3 has 15 residues. Trimming took 1 base from V and 1 from J, leaving 6 bases between them. CDR3 residues: CASSLSLSGANVLTF. The CDR3 DNA reads as TGCGCCAGCAGCTTGAGCCTATCTGGGGCCAACGTCCTGACTTTC.

The V and J genes are TRBV7-3 and TRBJ2-3; 9 bases are a match to TRBD1. The germline V gene has CDR1 SGHTA and CDR2 FQGTGA. This CDR3 spans 17 amino acids. V was pared by 4 bases and J by 2 bases, with 10 bases of the junction left unmatched. The chain's CDR3 is CASSSLGGTGNTDTQYF. The CDR3 nucleotides read TGTGCCAGCAGCTCGTTGGGCGGGACAGGGAACACAGATACGCAGTATTTT.